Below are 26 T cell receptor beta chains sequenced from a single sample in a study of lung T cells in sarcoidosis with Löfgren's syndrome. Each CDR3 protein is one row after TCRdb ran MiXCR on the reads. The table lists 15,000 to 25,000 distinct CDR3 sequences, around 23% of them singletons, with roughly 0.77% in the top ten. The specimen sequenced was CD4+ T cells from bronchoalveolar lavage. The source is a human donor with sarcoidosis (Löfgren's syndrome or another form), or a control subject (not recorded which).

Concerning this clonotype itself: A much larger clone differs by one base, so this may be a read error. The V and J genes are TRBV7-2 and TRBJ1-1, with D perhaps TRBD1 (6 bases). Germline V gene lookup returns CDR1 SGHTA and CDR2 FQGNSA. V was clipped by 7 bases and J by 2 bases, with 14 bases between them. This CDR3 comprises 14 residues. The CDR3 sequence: CASNTQGFNTEAFF. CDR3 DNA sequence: TGTGCCAGCAACACACAGGGTTTCAACACTGAAGCTTTCTTT. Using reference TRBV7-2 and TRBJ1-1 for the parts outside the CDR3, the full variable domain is GAGVSQSPSNKVTEKGKDVELRCDPISGHTALYWYRQSLGQGLEFLIYFQGNSAPDKSGLPSDRFSAERTGGSVSTLTIQRTQQEDSAVYLCASNTQGFNTEAFFGQGTRLTVV.

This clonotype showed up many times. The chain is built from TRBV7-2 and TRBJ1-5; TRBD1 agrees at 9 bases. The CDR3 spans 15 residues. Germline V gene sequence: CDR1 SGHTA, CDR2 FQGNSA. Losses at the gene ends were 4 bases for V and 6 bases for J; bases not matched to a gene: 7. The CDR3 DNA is TGTGCCAGCAGCTCCTTGGGACAGGGAAGTCAGCCCCAGCATTTT. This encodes CASSSLGQGSQPQHF.

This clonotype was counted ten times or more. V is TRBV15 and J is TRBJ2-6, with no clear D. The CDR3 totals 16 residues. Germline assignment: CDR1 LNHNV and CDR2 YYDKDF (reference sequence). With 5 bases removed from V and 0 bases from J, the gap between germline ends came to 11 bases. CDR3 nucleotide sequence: TGTGCCACCAGCCCGAGACAAAGCTCTGGGGCCAACGTCCTGACTTTC. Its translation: CATSPRQSSGANVLTF.

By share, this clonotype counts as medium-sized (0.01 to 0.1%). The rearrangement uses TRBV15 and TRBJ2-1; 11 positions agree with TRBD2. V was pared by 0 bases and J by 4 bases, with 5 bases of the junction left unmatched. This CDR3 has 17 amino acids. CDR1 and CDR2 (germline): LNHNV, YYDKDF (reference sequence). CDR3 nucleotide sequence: TGTGCCACCAGCAGAGATTCGGGGACTAGCGGTTACAATGAGCAGTTCTTC. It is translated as CATSRDSGTSGYNEQFF.

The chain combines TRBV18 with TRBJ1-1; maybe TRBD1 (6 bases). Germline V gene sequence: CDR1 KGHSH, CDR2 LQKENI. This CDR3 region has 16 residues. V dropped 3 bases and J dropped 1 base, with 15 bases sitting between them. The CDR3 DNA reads TGTGCCAGCTCACCTCGTAAAGGGGGGGAGAACACTGAAGCTTTCTTT. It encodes CASSPRKGGENTEAFF.

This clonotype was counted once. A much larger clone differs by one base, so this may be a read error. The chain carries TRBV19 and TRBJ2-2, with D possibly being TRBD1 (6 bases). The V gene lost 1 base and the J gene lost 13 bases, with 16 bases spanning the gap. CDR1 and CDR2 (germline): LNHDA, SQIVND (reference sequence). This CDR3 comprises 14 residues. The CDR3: CASSIAGQRRPLFF. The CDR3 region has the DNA TGTGCCAGTAGTATAGCCGGACAGAGAAGGCCGCTGTTTTTT.

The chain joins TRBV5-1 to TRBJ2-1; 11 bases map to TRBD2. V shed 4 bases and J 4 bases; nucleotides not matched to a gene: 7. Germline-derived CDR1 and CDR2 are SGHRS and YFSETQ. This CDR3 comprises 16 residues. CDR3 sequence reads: CASSPIASGGYNEQFF. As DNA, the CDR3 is TGCGCCAGCAGCCCGATCGCTAGCGGGGGGTACAATGAGCAGTTCTTC. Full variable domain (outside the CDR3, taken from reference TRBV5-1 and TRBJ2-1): KAGVTQTPRYLIKTRGQQVTLSCSPISGHRSVSWYQQTPGQGLQFLFEYFSETQRNKGNFPGRFSGRQFSNSRSEMNVSTLELGDSALYLCASSPIASGGYNEQFFGPGTRLTVL.

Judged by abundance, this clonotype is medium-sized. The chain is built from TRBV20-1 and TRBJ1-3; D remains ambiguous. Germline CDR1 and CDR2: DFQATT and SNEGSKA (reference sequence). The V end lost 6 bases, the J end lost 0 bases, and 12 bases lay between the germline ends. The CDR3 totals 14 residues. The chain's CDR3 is CSAPTRDSGNTIYF. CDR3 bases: TGCAGTGCCCCTACCAGAGACTCTGGAAACACCATATATTTT.

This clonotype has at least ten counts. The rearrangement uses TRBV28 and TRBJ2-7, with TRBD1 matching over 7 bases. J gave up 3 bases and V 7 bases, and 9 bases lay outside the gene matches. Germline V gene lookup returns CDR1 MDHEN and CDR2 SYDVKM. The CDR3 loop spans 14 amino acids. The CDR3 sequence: CASIPGDRNYEQYF. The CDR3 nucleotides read TGTGCCAGCATCCCAGGGGACAGAAACTACGAGCAGTACTTC.

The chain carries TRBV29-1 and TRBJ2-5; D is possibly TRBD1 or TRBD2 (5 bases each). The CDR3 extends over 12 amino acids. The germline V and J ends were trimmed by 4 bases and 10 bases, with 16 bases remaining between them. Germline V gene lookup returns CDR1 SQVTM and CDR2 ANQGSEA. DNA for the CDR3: TGCAGCGTTGGGAAGGGGCTAGCACACCAGTACTTC. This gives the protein CSVGKGLAHQYF. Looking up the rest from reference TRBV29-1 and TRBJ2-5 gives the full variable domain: SAVISQKPSRDICQRGTSLTIQCQVDSQVTMMFWYRQQPGQSLTLIATANQGSEATYESGFVIDKFPISRPNLTFSTLTVSNMSPEDSSIYLCSVGKGLAHQYFGPGTRLLVL.

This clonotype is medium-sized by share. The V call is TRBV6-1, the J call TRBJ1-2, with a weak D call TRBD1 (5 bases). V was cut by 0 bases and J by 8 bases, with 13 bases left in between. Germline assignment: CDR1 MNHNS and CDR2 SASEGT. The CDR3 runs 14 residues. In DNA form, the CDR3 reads TGTGCCAGCAGTGAAGCGCCAGGGCTCAGCGGCTACACCTTC. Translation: CASSEAPGLSGYTF.

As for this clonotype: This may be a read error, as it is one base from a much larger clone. The CDR3 nucleotides read TGTGCCAGCGGCTCACAGGGAACAGATACGCAGTATTTT. It encodes CASGSQGTDTQYF. The genes are TRBV7-3 and TRBJ2-3; the D gene is possibly TRBD1 (6 bases). The CDR3 totals 13 residues. Germline-derived CDR1 and CDR2 are SGHTA and FQGTGA. V lost 8 bases and J lost 3, with 12 bases in between.

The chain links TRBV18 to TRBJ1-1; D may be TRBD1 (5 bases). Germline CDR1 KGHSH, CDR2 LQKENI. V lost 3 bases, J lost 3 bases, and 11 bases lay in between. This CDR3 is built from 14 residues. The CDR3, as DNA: TGTGCCAGCTCACCGGGGCGGAGGGACACTGAAGCTTTCTTT. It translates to CASSPGRRDTEAFF.

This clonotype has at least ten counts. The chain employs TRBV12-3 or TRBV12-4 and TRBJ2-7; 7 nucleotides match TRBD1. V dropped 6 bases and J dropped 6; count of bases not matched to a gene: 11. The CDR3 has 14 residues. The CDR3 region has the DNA TGTGCCAGCAGCCCCCCGGGACAGAGTCGCGAGCAGTACTTC. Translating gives CASSPPGQSREQYF.

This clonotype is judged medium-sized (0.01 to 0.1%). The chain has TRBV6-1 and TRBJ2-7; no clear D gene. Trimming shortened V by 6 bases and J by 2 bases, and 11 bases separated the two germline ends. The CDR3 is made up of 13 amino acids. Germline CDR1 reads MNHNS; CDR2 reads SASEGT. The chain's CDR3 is CASRTLDPYEQYF. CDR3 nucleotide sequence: TGTGCCAGCAGGACCCTGGACCCCTACGAGCAGTACTTC.

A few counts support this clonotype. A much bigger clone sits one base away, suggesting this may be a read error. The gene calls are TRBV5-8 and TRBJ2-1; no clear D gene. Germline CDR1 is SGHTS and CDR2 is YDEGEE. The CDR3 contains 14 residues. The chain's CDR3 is CASSLRARLNKQFF. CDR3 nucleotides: TGTGCCAGCAGCCTCCGGGCTAGACTCAATAAGCAGTTCTTC.

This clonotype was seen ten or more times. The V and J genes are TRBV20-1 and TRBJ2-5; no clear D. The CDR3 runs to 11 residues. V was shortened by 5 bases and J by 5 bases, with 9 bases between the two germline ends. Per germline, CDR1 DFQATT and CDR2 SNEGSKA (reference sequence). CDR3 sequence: CSALGIETQYF. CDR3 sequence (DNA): TGCAGTGCTTTAGGTATTGAGACCCAGTACTTC.

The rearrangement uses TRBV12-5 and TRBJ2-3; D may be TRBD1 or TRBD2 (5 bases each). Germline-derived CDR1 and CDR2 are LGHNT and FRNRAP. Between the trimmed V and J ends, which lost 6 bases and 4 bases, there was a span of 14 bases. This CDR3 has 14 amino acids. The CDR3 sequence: CASGFGLGADTQYF. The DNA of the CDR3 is TGTGCTAGTGGCTTCGGACTGGGGGCAGATACGCAGTATTTT.

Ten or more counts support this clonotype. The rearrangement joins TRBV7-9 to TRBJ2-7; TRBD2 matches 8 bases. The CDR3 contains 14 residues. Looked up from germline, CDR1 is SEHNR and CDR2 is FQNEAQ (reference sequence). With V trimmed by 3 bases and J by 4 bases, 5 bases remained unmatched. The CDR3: CASSFQAGVYEQYF. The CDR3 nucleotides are TGTGCCAGCAGCTTTCAAGCGGGAGTGTACGAGCAGTACTTC.

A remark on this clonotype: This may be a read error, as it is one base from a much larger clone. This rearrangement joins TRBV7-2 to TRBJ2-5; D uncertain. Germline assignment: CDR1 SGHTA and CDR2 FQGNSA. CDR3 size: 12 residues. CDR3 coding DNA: TGTGCCAGCAGCTTAAATACGGAGACCCAGTGCTTC. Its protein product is CASSLNTETQCF.

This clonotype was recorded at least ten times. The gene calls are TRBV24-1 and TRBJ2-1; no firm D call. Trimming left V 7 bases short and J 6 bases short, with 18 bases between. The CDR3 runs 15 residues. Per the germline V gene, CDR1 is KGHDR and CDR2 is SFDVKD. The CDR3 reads CATSSRSLTGNEQFF. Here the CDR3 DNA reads TGTGCCACCAGCAGCAGGTCATTAACGGGCAATGAGCAGTTCTTC.

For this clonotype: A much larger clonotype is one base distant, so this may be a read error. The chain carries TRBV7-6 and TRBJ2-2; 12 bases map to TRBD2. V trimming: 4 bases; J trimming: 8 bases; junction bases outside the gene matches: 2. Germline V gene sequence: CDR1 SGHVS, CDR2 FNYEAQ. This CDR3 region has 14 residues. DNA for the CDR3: TGTGCCAGCAGCTCAGGACTAGCGGGAGGGGAGCTGTTTTTT. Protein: CASSSGLAGGELFF.

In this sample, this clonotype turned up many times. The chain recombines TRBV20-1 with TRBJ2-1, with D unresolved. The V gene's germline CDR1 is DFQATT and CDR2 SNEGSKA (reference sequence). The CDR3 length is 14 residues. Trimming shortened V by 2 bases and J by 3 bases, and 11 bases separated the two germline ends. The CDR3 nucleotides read TGCAGTGCTAGACGGGCAGGAGTCTACAATGAGCAGTTCTTC. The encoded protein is CSARRAGVYNEQFF.

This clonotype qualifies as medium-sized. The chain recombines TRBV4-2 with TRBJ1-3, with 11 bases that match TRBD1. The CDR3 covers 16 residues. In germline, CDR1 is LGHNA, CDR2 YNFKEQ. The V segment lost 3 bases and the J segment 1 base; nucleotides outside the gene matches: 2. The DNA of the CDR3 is TGTGCCAGCAGCCAGGACAGGGGGCTGTCTGGAAACACCATATATTTT. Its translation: CASSQDRGLSGNTIYF.

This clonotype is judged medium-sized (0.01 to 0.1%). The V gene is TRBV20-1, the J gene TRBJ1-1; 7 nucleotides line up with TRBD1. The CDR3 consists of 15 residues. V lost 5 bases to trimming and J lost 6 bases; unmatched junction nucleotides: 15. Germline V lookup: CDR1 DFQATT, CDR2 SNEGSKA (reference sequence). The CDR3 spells CSAQVGALQGAEAFF. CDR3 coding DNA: TGCAGTGCTCAGGTTGGGGCCCTCCAGGGGGCTGAAGCTTTCTTT.

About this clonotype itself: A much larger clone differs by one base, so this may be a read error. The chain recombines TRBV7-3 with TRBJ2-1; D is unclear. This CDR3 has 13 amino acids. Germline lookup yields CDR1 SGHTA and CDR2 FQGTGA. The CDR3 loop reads CDSSLWGLGEQFF. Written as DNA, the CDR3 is TGTGACAGCAGCTTATGGGGTTTAGGTGAGCAGTTCTTC.